The 29 T cell receptor beta chains listed next were all sequenced from one sample in a study of early T cells in non-severe SARS-CoV-2 infection. From the 5' RACE reads, TCRdb called clonotypes with MiXCR, one entry per CDR3 protein. Found here are about 87,000 distinct CDR3 sequences, 12% to 15% of them singletons; the top ten hold 5% to 7.5%. The sequenced sample was whole blood. The receptors were sampled from an adult who was a healthcare worker with PCR-confirmed SARS-CoV-2 infection or an uninfected control (not recorded which).

This clonotype was observed at least ten times. V gene TRBV6-1 combines with J gene TRBJ1-5; D is possibly TRBD1 (5 bases). The V gene's germline CDR1 is MNHNS and CDR2 SASEGT. This CDR3 comprises 16 residues. V was cut by 3 bases and J by 2 bases, with 14 bases left in between. CDR3 amino acids: CASSDRDRGGNQPQHF. The CDR3 DNA reads as TGTGCCAGCAGTGACCGGGACCGAGGAGGCAATCAGCCCCAGCATTTT.

The chain is built from TRBV12-3 or TRBV12-4 and TRBJ2-5; D gene unclear. The CDR3 length is 15 residues. Trimming stripped 8 bases from V and 1 base from J, with 17 bases between. Written as DNA, the CDR3 is TGTGCCAGCCGCCCAGGAGTTATACTCCAAGAGACCCAGTACTTC. Translating it yields CASRPGVILQETQYF.

This clonotype was found once. V gene TRBV20-1 combines with J gene TRBJ2-3, with TRBD2 matching 8 bases. Germline V gene sequence: CDR1 DFQATT, CDR2 SNEGSKA (reference sequence). There are 14 residues in the CDR3. J lost 9 bases, V lost 2 bases, and 10 bases had no gene match. The CDR3 spells CSARTGTSIRTQYF. The CDR3 nucleotides are TGCAGTGCTAGAACCGGGACTAGTATCAGAACGCAGTATTTT.

This clonotype has more than one count but fewer than ten. The chain links TRBV10-3 to TRBJ2-3; D remains ambiguous. The length of the CDR3 is 16 residues. CDR1 ENHRY and CDR2 SYGVKD come from the germline V gene. Trimming removed 0 bases at V and 1 base at J, with 11 bases between. In DNA form, the CDR3 reads TGTGCCATCAGTGAGTCGGCTACTTTGGGCACAGATACGCAGTATTTT. Translating gives CAISESATLGTDTQYF.

The chain couples TRBV6-2 or TRBV6-3 to TRBJ2-1; the match to TRBD2 covers 8 bases. V was clipped by 6 bases and J by 1 base; unmatched bases: 5. The CDR3 has 15 residues. Germline V gene lookup returns CDR1 MNHEY and CDR2 SVGEGT. Here the CDR3 reads CASRPGGQSYNEQFF. For the CDR3, the DNA is TGTGCCAGCAGGCCGGGGGGGCAATCCTACAATGAGCAGTTCTTC.

There are a few counts of this clonotype. J is TRBJ2-7 and V is TRBV13; 10 bases match TRBD2. Trimming cost V 5 bases and J 2 bases; bases outside gene matches: 6. This CDR3 spans 15 amino acids. The germline V gene encodes CDR1 PRHDT and CDR2 FYEKMQ (reference sequence). The CDR3, as DNA: TGTGCCAGCAGCGGAGGACTAGCGGACCCCTACGAGCAGTACTTC. This translates into CASSGGLADPYEQYF. Supplemented by reference TRBV13 and TRBJ2-7, the full variable domain reads AAGVIQSPRHLIKEKRETATLKCYPIPRHDTVYWYQQGPGQDPQFLISFYEKMQSDKGSIPDRFSAQQFSDYHSELNMSSLELGDSALYFCASSGGLADPYEQYFGPGTRLTVT.

The chain uses TRBV6-5 and TRBJ1-4, with D possibly being TRBD1 (5 bases). V was cut by 3 bases and J by 10 bases, with 18 bases left in between. This CDR3 is 15 amino acids long. Per germline, CDR1 MNHEY and CDR2 SVGAGI. In DNA, the CDR3 is TGTGCCAGCAGTTATGCCGGGACCGGCTCTGGAAAACTGTTTTTT. As protein: CASSYAGTGSGKLFF.

V gene TRBV4-1 combines with J gene TRBJ2-3; TRBD1 matches at 7 bases. In germline, CDR1 is MGHRA, CDR2 YSYEKL. V shed 4 bases and J 7 bases; nucleotides not matched to a gene: 8. The CDR3 totals 14 residues. CDR3 residues: CASSLTGLTNTQYF. In DNA form, the CDR3 reads TGCGCCAGCAGCCTGACAGGGCTTACAAATACGCAGTATTTT.

The chain joins TRBV29-1 to TRBJ2-7; possibly TRBD2 for D (7 bases). The CDR3 has 13 residues. Trimming shortened V by 1 base and J by 7 bases, and 14 bases separated the two germline ends. Per germline, CDR1 SQVTM and CDR2 ANQGSEA. This CDR3 reads CSVEGTVGGEQYF. CDR3 coding DNA: TGCAGCGTTGAAGGGACAGTCGGGGGGGAGCAGTACTTC.

V is TRBV6-2 or TRBV6-3 and J is TRBJ2-1; D may be TRBD1 (6 bases). The CDR3 totals 12 residues. V was clipped by 6 bases and J by 9 bases, with 12 bases between them. Germline CDR1 and CDR2: MNHEY and SVGEGT. The CDR3 DNA reads TGTGCCAGCAGCCCCCAGGGGCTTGAGCAGTTCTTC. Its protein is CASSPQGLEQFF.

V and J are TRBV11-2 and TRBJ2-6; 7 nucleotides line up with TRBD2. The V gene's germline CDR1 is SGHAT and CDR2 FQNNGV. The CDR3 totals 15 residues. Trimming at V came to 4 bases and at J to 2 bases, leaving 2 bases not matched to a gene. The CDR3 loop reads CASSSLAAGANVLTF. The CDR3 region has the DNA TGTGCCAGCAGCTCCCTAGCGGCTGGGGCCAACGTCCTGACTTTC.

This clonotype was counted a few times. The rearrangement links TRBV20-1 to TRBJ2-1; 11 bases match TRBD1. Germline loops: CDR1 DFQATT, CDR2 SNEGSKA (reference sequence). Trimming took 3 bases from V and 7 from J; bases not matched to a gene: 14. The CDR3 runs to 17 residues. The CDR3 DNA follows: TGCAGTGCTAGGGGACTACCGGGACAGGGGGAATCGAATGAGCAGTTCTTC. Protein product: CSARGLPGQGESNEQFF.

This clonotype was detected many times. The V and J genes are TRBV3-1 and TRBJ1-2; D possibly corresponds to TRBD1 (5 bases). V was pared by 0 bases and J by 7 bases, with 12 bases between. CDR1 and CDR2 from the germline V gene are LGHDT and YNNKEL (reference sequence). The CDR3 runs 14 residues. The CDR3 DNA is TGTGCCAGCAGCCAAGATCGGGGGGGACTTGGCTACACCTTC. This sequence encodes CASSQDRGGLGYTF.

This clonotype has at least ten counts. The gene calls are TRBV27 and TRBJ2-5, with TRBD2 matching over 12 bases. The V segment lost 10 bases and the J segment 5 bases; nucleotides outside the gene matches: 8. The CDR3 totals 14 residues. From germline, CDR1 is MNHEY and CDR2 SMNVEV (reference sequence). CDR3: CATGLAGRTETQYF. Here the CDR3 DNA reads TGTGCCACCGGACTAGCGGGGCGGACCGAGACCCAGTACTTC.

There are many counts of this clonotype. The chain carries TRBV1 and TRBJ1-2. TRBV1 constitutes a pseudogene. This CDR3 comprises 15 residues. The CDR3: CTSSQDRREIYGYTF. The CDR3 coding sequence is TGCACCAGCAGCCAAGATCGGAGGGAGATCTATGGCTACACCTTC.

Only a few counts were recorded for this clonotype. This sequence joins TRBV29-1 and TRBJ2-3, with D unclear. Per germline, CDR1 SQVTM and CDR2 ANQGSEA. Trimming took 2 bases from V and 4 from J, leaving 10 bases between them. This CDR3 comprises 13 residues. In nucleotides, the CDR3 is TGCAGCGTTGAAACAGTGGCCTCAGATACGCAGTATTTT. The encoded protein is CSVETVASDTQYF.

This sequence joins TRBV7-9 and TRBJ2-1, with TRBD2 identical over 9 bases. The trim removed 4 bases at V and 7 bases at J, leaving 8 bases unmatched. CDR3 size: 15 residues. Germline CDR1 reads SEHNR; CDR2 reads FQNEAQ (reference sequence). The CDR3 reads CASSSLAGAQNEQFF. CDR3 nucleotide sequence: TGTGCCAGCAGCTCTTTAGCGGGGGCCCAGAATGAGCAGTTCTTC.

This rearrangement joins TRBV7-9 to TRBJ1-1; 7 bases line up with TRBD1. Trimming cost V 1 base and J 1 base; bases outside gene matches: 3. The V gene's germline CDR1 is SEHNR and CDR2 FQNEAQ (reference sequence). The CDR3 totals 15 residues. In DNA, the CDR3 is TGTGCCAGCAGCTTAGAACAGGGGAGGAACACTGAAGCTTTCTTT. Translating it yields CASSLEQGRNTEAFF.

This clonotype was counted a few times. The genes are TRBV28 and TRBJ1-1, with D uncertain. Trimming stripped 6 bases from V and 0 bases from J, with 11 bases between. This CDR3 is built from 14 residues. Germline V gives CDR1 MDHEN, CDR2 SYDVKM. The CDR3, as DNA: TGTGCCAGCAGCTACCTCAAGATGAACACTGAAGCTTTCTTT. It translates to CASSYLKMNTEAFF.

The genes are TRBV9 and TRBJ2-1; D is unresolved. The V and J ends lost 0 bases and 6 bases respectively, with 13 bases between them. In germline, CDR1 is SGDLS, CDR2 YYNGEE. The CDR3 covers 15 residues. For the CDR3, the DNA is TGTGCCAGCAGCGTAGCTTACGGGTTGGCCAATGAGCAGTTCTTC. Translation gives CASSVAYGLANEQFF.

This clonotype was detected ten times or more. In DNA form, the CDR3 reads TGTGCCAGCAGTTTCGACAGGGGAAATGAAAAACTGTTTTTT. This sequence encodes CASSFDRGNEKLFF. The chain links TRBV7-2 to TRBJ1-4, with TRBD1 matching 8 bases. Germline CDR1 and CDR2: SGHTA and FQGNSA. After removal of 6 bases from V and 5 bases from J, the junction contained 5 bases not matched to a gene. The CDR3 runs to 14 residues.

CDR3 loop: CATSRGQGTDTQYF. In nucleotides, the CDR3 is TGTGCCACCTCTCGAGGACAGGGCACAGATACGCAGTATTTT. The chain recombines TRBV24-1 with TRBJ2-3, with TRBD1 matching 7 bases. The germline CDR1 and CDR2 sequences are KGHDR and SFDVKD. Trimming at V came to 9 bases and at J to 1 base, leaving 6 bases not matched to a gene. The length of the CDR3 is 14 residues.

The chain uses TRBV12-3 or TRBV12-4 and TRBJ2-1; no clear D gene. This CDR3 region has 9 residues. The ends were cut back, 7 bases at V and 13 bases at J, with 8 bases in the middle. Here the CDR3 DNA reads TGTGCCAGCACCCCCCCTCAGTTCTTC. Its translation: CASTPPQFF.

This clonotype was counted ten times or more. This chain links TRBV7-2 with TRBJ2-3; D unclear. Trimming removed 5 bases from V and 5 bases from J, with 17 bases in between. CDR3 length: 15 amino acids. CDR1 and CDR2 (germline): SGHTA, FQGNSA. CDR3 region: CASSPGLLLGDTQYF. The CDR3 DNA reads TGTGCCAGCAGCCCCGGCCTCCTCTTGGGAGATACGCAGTATTTT.

This chain links TRBV27 with TRBJ1-5; unclear D gene. Germline CDR1 is MNHEY and CDR2 is SMNVEV (reference sequence). The CDR3 has 14 residues. The V gene lost 3 bases and the J gene lost 4 bases, with 10 bases spanning the gap. CDR3 DNA sequence: TGTGCCAGCAGTTTCGGCAGAGTTAATCAGCCCCAGCATTTT. This encodes CASSFGRVNQPQHF.

This clonotype was recorded a few times. The chain employs TRBV6-6 and TRBJ2-3; 8 nucleotides agree with TRBD2. The V gene end was trimmed by 8 bases and the J gene end by 4 bases; junction bases not matched to a gene: 5. CDR1 MNHNY and CDR2 SVGAGI come from the germline V gene (reference sequence). This CDR3 is 13 amino acids long. Here the CDR3 DNA reads TGTGCCAGCCGCGGGGGGATACCAGATACGCAGTATTTT. It codes for CASRGGIPDTQYF.

This clonotype was detected ten times or more. The genes are TRBV11-2 and TRBJ2-3; 7 positions match TRBD1. The CDR3 length is 16 residues. Germline CDR1 SGHAT, CDR2 FQNNGV. The ends lost 5 bases at V and 0 bases at J; junction bases unmatched: 8. In DNA, the CDR3 is TGTGCCAGCAGCCCCTTGGGACAGAGAAGCACAGATACGCAGTATTTT. As protein: CASSPLGQRSTDTQYF. Using reference TRBV11-2 and TRBJ2-3 for the parts outside the CDR3, the full variable domain is EAGVAQSPRYKIIEKRQSVAFWCNPISGHATLYWYQQILGQGPKLLIQFQNNGVVDDSQLPKDRFSAERLKGVDSTLKIQPAKLEDSAVYLCASSPLGQRSTDTQYFGPGTRLTVL.

This clonotype was seen a handful of times. The chain uses TRBV3-1 and TRBJ1-6; TRBD1 is a possible D gene (5 bases). Germline V CDR1 and CDR2: LGHDT, YNNKEL (reference sequence). The CDR3 length is 15 residues. V was cut by 0 bases and J by 7 bases, with 10 bases left in between. The chain's CDR3 is CASSQEAGRNSPLHF. The CDR3 DNA follows: TGTGCCAGCAGCCAAGAAGCAGGGAGGAATTCACCCCTCCACTTT. Filled out from reference TRBV3-1 and TRBJ1-6, the complete variable domain reads DTAVSQTPKYLVTQMGNDKSIKCEQNLGHDTMYWYKQDSKKFLKIMFSYNNKELIINETVPNRFSPKSPDKAHLNLHINSLELGDSAVYFCASSQEAGRNSPLHFGNGTRLTVT.

The CDR3 region has the DNA TGTGCCAGTGAACCTCGGACAGGGTATTCCGGGGAGCTGTTTTTT. It codes for CASEPRTGYSGELFF. The chain links TRBV19 to TRBJ2-2; 8 nucleotides align to TRBD1. The CDR3 covers 15 residues. Unmatched junction bases numbered 11, after V lost 8 bases and J lost 6 bases. CDR1 and CDR2 (germline): LNHDA, SQIVND (reference sequence).